This T cell receptor beta chain was documented in a study of T cell repertoires in cytomegalovirus infection. Looking at the study overall: Peptides in the study included HLA-C-restricted and HLA-B-restricted CMV epitopes. Shared public TCR beta signatures pointed to both CMV infection and a matching HLA type.

MiXCR, applied by TCRdb to the reads, yields one record per CDR3 protein. The sample records 700,000 to 950,000 distinct CDR3 sequences, around a third being singletons. As to this clonotype: As yet, its antigen is unknown. This may be a read error, as it is one base from a much larger clone.

Overall study findings and caveats: Totalled public TCR beta family frequency picked out people who carried CMV plus the relevant HLA. CMV-specific TCR beta clonotypes restricted by HLA-C were the ones dominating the ex vivo response.

Germline V gene data show CDR1 as SEHNR and CDR2 as FQNEAQ (reference sequence). CDR3 length: 13 amino acids. V and J are TRBV7-9 and TRBJ2-2; unclear D gene. The specimen was cultured CD8+ T cells from PBMCs, collected from culture after CMV antigen stimulation. The sequence was collected from a human donor in good health (CMV status not recorded). Some clones in this sample may be carry-over from other donors' samples. The CDR3 region has the DNA TGTGCCAGCAACTTAGATCGGGCCGGGGAGCTGTTTTTT. Protein sequence: CASNLDRAGELFF.